The rows below give T cell receptor beta chains drawn from one sample of a study of cytomegalovirus exposure and HLA in healthy donors. The protocol was immunoSEQ multiplex PCR, while the TCRdb copy is restricted to in-frame clones and leaves out a portion. This sample has fewer than 120,000 clones, with over 65% found just once. Sequencing was done on a sample of PBMCs. The receptor source for this set is a man aged 25 to 45 in good health and CMV-seropositive. CDR3s include the opening cysteine and the closing phenylalanine or tryptophan. The order of the fields is J gene, V gene, clone size, D gene, CDR3 protein, CDR3 DNA. D genes are given only for firm matches. The listing skips clone size in some rows; elsewhere it reads once, few, many or a size class.

TRBJ2-3,TRBV27,once,TRBD2,CASSLSAGGADTQYF,TGTGCCAGCAGTTTATCAGCGGGGGGGGCAGATACGCAGTATTTT
TRBJ1-5,TRBV27,-,-,CASSLATNGNQPQHF,TGTGCCAGCAGTTTAGCGACAAACGGCAATCAGCCCCAGCATTTT
TRBJ2-5,TRBV28,-,TRBD2,CASSLGGGGFETQYF,TGTGCCAGCAGTTTAGGGGGGGGAGGGTTTGAGACCCAGTACTTC
TRBJ1-5,TRBV6-1,-,-,CASSEALRGVQPQHF,TGTGCCAGCAGTGAAGCGCTTAGGGGTGTACAGCCCCAGCATTTT
TRBJ2-5,TRBV5-4,-,-,CASSYSGPGTQYF,TGTGCCAGCAGCTATAGCGGCCCCGGGACCCAGTACTTC
TRBJ2-5,TRBV2,-,TRBD2,CASSSLAGGPETQYF,TGTGCCAGCAGTTCACTAGCGGGGGGGCCGGAGACCCAGTACTTC
TRBJ2-3,TRBV13,-,TRBD2,CASSLLTSGVEDTQYF,TGTGCCAGCAGCCTCCTGACTAGCGGGGTAGAAGATACGCAGTATTTT
TRBJ2-3,TRBV10-3,-,-,CASLGGRPTDTQYF,TGTGCCAGCCTGGGGGGACGCCCCACAGATACGCAGTATTTT
TRBJ2-2,TRBV7-2,-,TRBD2,CASSPHGREGTGELFF,TGTGCCAGCAGTCCCCATGGGAGGGAAGGGACCGGGGAGCTGTTTTTT
TRBJ2-5,TRBV14,-,TRBD2,CASSQALAGQTQYF,TGTGCCAGCAGCCAAGCACTAGCGGGACAGACCCAGTACTTC
TRBJ1-2,TRBV6-1,-,TRBD1,CASSEPRQGANYGYTF,TGTGCCAGCAGTGAACCCCGACAGGGAGCTAACTATGGCTACACCTTC
TRBJ1-4,TRBV7-8,-,-,CASSLEGPTGNEKLFF,TGTGCCAGCAGCTTAGAGGGCCCCACAGGGAATGAAAAACTGTTTTTT
TRBJ1-6,TRBV7-2,-,TRBD1,CASNFEGQGSSYNSPLHF,TGTGCCAGCAACTTCGAAGGACAGGGGAGCTCCTATAATTCACCCCTCCACTTT
TRBJ2-3,TRBV29-1,few,TRBD1,CSVDRGGTDTQYF,TGCAGCGTCGACAGGGGGGGCACAGATACGCAGTATTTT
TRBJ2-7,TRBV4-3,-,TRBD1,CASSQGPGQDAYEQYF,TGCGCCAGCAGCCAAGGGCCGGGACAGGACGCCTACGAGCAGTACTTC
TRBJ2-1,TRBV30,-,TRBD2,CAWTPFLAGWNEQFF,TGTGCCTGGACCCCCTTCCTAGCGGGGTGGAATGAGCAGTTCTTC
TRBJ1-2,TRBV7-9,-,TRBD1,CASSRTGGSYGYTF,TGTGCCAGCAGCCGGACAGGGGGCTCCTATGGCTACACCTTC
TRBJ2-7,TRBV29-1,-,-,CSVETGMLGSEQYF,TGCAGCGTTGAGACAGGAATGTTGGGGAGCGAGCAGTACTTC
TRBJ1-1,TRBV7-9,-,TRBD1,CASSSDRAGGEAFF,TGTGCCAGCAGCTCAGACAGGGCTGGAGGTGAAGCTTTCTTT
TRBJ2-3,TRBV7-8,-,TRBD2,CASSLVLAGGEYF,TGTGCCAGCAGCTTAGTCCTAGCGGGGGGCGAGTATTTT
TRBJ1-6,TRBV30,once,-,CAWSAGKSSYNSPLHF,TGTGCCTGGAGTGCCGGGAAGAGCTCCTATAATTCACCCCTCCACTTT
TRBJ1-5,TRBV27,-,-,CASSRSNQPQHF,TGTGCCAGCAGTCGGAGCAATCAGCCCCAGCATTTT
TRBJ1-5,TRBV7-9,-,TRBD1,CASSLEGQGNQPQHF,TGTGCCAGCAGCTTAGAAGGACAGGGGAATCAGCCCCAGCATTTT
TRBJ2-3,TRBV5-1,-,TRBD1,CASSFTGGSADTQYF,TGCGCCAGCAGCTTTACAGGGGGCTCGGCAGATACGCAGTATTTT
TRBJ1-3,TRBV7-9,-,-,CASSPLAGAGNTIYF,TGTGCCAGCAGTCCACTTGCAGGGGCAGGAAACACCATATATTTT
TRBJ2-7,TRBV7-8,few,TRBD2,CASSLAVASGGHTYEQYF,TGTGCCAGCAGCTTAGCCGTGGCTAGCGGGGGCCACACCTACGAGCAGTACTTC
TRBJ2-3,TRBV5-4,-,-,CASSFKGGARTDTQYF,TGTGCCAGCAGCTTTAAGGGTGGGGCCCGCACAGATACGCAGTATTTT
TRBJ1-1,TRBV9,-,TRBD1,CASSVPLGDRVDTEAFF,TGTGCCAGCAGCGTACCCCTCGGGGACAGGGTGGACACTGAAGCTTTCTTT
TRBJ2-1,TRBV9,-,-,CASSGGVGSYNEQFF,TGTGCCAGCAGCGGGGGGGTAGGGTCCTACAATGAGCAGTTCTTC
TRBJ1-2,TRBV6-5,few,-,CARLQPNYGYTF,TGTGCCAGGTTACAGCCAAACTATGGCTACACCTTC
TRBJ1-4,TRBV14,once,-,CASSHRNRINEKLFF,TGTGCCAGCAGCCATCGGAACAGGATAAATGAAAAACTGTTTTTT
TRBJ1-5,TRBV2,-,-,CASSDRELNQPQHF,TGTGCCAGCAGTGATCGGGAACTTAATCAGCCCCAGCATTTT
TRBJ1-6,TRBV4-3,-,-,CASSPWRTESNSPLHF,TGCGCCAGCAGCCCTTGGAGGACAGAGTCTAATTCACCCCTCCACTTT
TRBJ1-1,TRBV12-5,-,TRBD1,CASARQLSGTGNTEAFF,TGTGCTAGTGCCCGGCAGCTCTCCGGGACAGGGAACACTGAAGCTTTCTTT
TRBJ2-5,TRBV27,few,-,CASSFSYQETQYF,TGTGCCAGCAGTTTTTCGTACCAAGAGACCCAGTACTTC
TRBJ1-1,TRBV5-4,few,-,CASSPFGRGGNTEAFF,TGTGCCAGCAGCCCTTTCGGTAGAGGGGGGAACACTGAAGCTTTCTTT
TRBJ1-4,TRBV7-9,-,TRBD1,CASSVQGVANEKLFF,TGTGCCAGCAGCGTCCAGGGGGTTGCTAATGAAAAACTGTTTTTT
TRBJ1-6,TRBV28,once,-,CASSPWTGYVNNSPLHF,TGTGCCAGCAGTCCCTGGACTGGGTATGTGAATAATTCACCCCTCCACTTT
TRBJ1-1,TRBV20-1,-,-,CSVTGTEAFF,TGCAGCGTAACGGGCACTGAAGCTTTCTTT
TRBJ2-1,TRBV2,-,TRBD2,CASSEERGAGNEQFF,TGTGCCAGCAGCGAGGAGCGGGGGGCGGGGAATGAGCAGTTCTTC
TRBJ2-2,TRBV7-2,-,-,CASSSLYTGELFF,TGTGCCAGCAGCTCCCTTTACACCGGGGAGCTGTTTTTT
TRBJ2-2,TRBV5-1,-,TRBD1,CASSFGTGGSGELFF,TGCGCCAGCAGCTTCGGGACAGGGGGTTCCGGGGAGCTGTTTTTT
TRBJ2-7,TRBV6-5,-,-,CASSYAPRVYEQYF,TGTGCCAGCAGTTACGCCCCCAGGGTATACGAGCAGTACTTC
TRBJ1-2,TRBV7-2,-,-,CASSLAGAGYTF,TGTGCCAGCAGCTTAGCTGGGGCCGGCTACACCTTC
TRBJ2-1,TRBV7-3,-,TRBD1,CASSPQGQGVDNEQFF,TGTGCCAGCAGCCCCCAGGGACAGGGGGTGGACAATGAGCAGTTCTTC
TRBJ2-7,TRBV27,-,-,CVSSLPGDYEQYF,TGTGTCAGCAGTTTGCCAGGGGATTACGAGCAGTACTTC
TRBJ2-1,TRBV2,-,-,CASSARYNEQFF,TGTGCCAGCAGTGCCAGGTACAATGAGCAGTTCTTC
TRBJ1-4,TRBV4-3,-,TRBD1,CASSQDPGQSTNEKLFF,TGCGCCAGCAGCCAAGATCCGGGACAGTCAACTAATGAAAAACTGTTTTTT
TRBJ2-7,TRBV27,once,-,CASSWGGGSYEQYF,TGTGCCAGCAGTTGGGGAGGGGGTTCCTACGAGCAGTACTTC
TRBJ2-7,TRBV28,-,TRBD1,CASSPTGLGLEQYF,TGTGCCAGCAGTCCGACAGGGTTGGGGCTCGAGCAGTACTTC
TRBJ2-5,TRBV9,-,TRBD2,CASSVTTSGGQETQYF,TGTGCCAGCAGCGTAACGACTAGCGGGGGACAAGAGACCCAGTACTTC
TRBJ1-1,TRBV2,-,TRBD1,CASRPGQGSTEAFF,TGTGCCAGCAGGCCTGGACAGGGATCTACTGAAGCTTTCTTT
TRBJ1-2,TRBV18,-,TRBD1,CASSPGRDRGGYTF,TGTGCCAGCTCCCCTGGCCGGGACAGGGGCGGCTACACCTTC
TRBJ1-5,TRBV11-2,-,TRBD1,CASSYSTGRNQPQHF,TGTGCCAGCAGCTATTCGACAGGGCGGAATCAGCCCCAGCATTTT